Reported below is one T cell receptor beta chain. What it binds is unknown. TCRdb reprocessed the 5' RACE reads and keeps a single row for each CDR3 protein, giving no DNA. The sample's table shows around 380,000 distinct CDR3 sequences. The CDR3 runs to 12 residues. CDR1 DFQATT and CDR2 SNEGSKA come from the germline V gene (reference sequence). Researchers isolated total RNA from whole blood without sorting T cells. These data are taken from a study of monozygotic twins with inflammatory bowel disease. Whole-study results and caveats: No discrimination was achieved between different T cell subtypes. Whether twins were concordant or discordant made no difference to repertoire similarity, possibly from limited power. IBD patients share fewer clonotypes with other people than healthy twins do, especially with disease activity.

Sample: blood. The receptor was derived from a human donor with ulcerative colitis or Crohn's disease, or a healthy co-twin of an affected twin (not recorded which). This rearrangement joins TRBV20-1 to TRBJ2-1; TCRdb calls TRBD1, which cannot be checked without DNA. The CDR3 sequence: CSARGTASEQFF.